The entry below gives a single T cell receptor (beta chain) sequence along with its context. Its antigen remains unidentified. A much larger clonotype is one base distant, so this may be a read error. This sample is drawn from a study of CD8 T cells in ankylosing spondylitis. Regarding the study as a whole: Some motif variants had been reported before (in reactive arthritis synovial fluid and blood). Made up of under ten highly homologous variants, a TCR beta motif appeared characteristic of ankylosing spondylitis blood.

CDR3 length equals 12 residues. The V segment lost 7 bases and the J segment 7 bases; nucleotides outside the gene matches: 7. The V gene's germline CDR1 is SQVTM and CDR2 ANQGSEA. TCRdb ran MiXCR on the 5' RACE reads and lists one entry per CDR3 protein. The sample lists 150,000 to 200,000 distinct CDR3 sequences; approximately 13% were seen once. Sequenced: blood, either unsorted or a sorted T cell fraction (not recorded which). This receptor was identified in a female donor with ankylosing spondylitis or in good health (not recorded which). V and J are TRBV29-1 and TRBJ2-1, with 7 bases lining up with TRBD2. CDR3 amino acids: CSAGLAANEQFF. In DNA, the CDR3 is TGCAGCGCTGGGCTAGCGGCAAATGAGCAGTTCTTC.